A selection of T cell receptor beta chains follows, all from one sample in a study of early T cells in non-severe SARS-CoV-2 infection. TCRdb re-called the 5' RACE reads with MiXCR, one entry per CDR3 protein. The repertoire holds approximately 34,000 distinct CDR3 sequences, with approximately 7.9% as singletons. The source material was whole blood, sampled at baseline. These receptors were taken from an adult who was a healthcare worker with PCR-confirmed SARS-CoV-2 infection or an uninfected control (not recorded which). CDR3s leave out the opening cysteine and the closing phenylalanine or tryptophan.

J: TRBJ2-1
V: TRBV4-1
CDR3: ASSHNERTGNEQF

J: TRBJ2-3
V: TRBV7-2
CDR3: ASSLTGDPDTQY

J: TRBJ1-2
V: TRBV19
CDR3: ASSSGGTDRGYT

J: TRBJ1-1
V: TRBV5-6
CDR3: ASSLWV

J: TRBJ2-3
V: TRBV3-1
CDR3: ASSQALLTAHGQY

J: TRBJ1-2
V: TRBV20-1
CDR3: SASRTGGFGYT

J: TRBJ1-1
V: TRBV12-3/TRBV12-4
CDR3: ASRRQGSVTEAF

J: TRBJ1-5
V: TRBV6-1
CDR3: ASSEGSGGSQPQH

J: TRBJ2-7
V: TRBV18
CDR3: ASSPREGASSYEQY

J: TRBJ1-2
V: TRBV5-1
CDR3: ASSNGQGAYGYT

J: TRBJ2-3
V: TRBV20-1
CDR3: SAAGGTSGPSTDTQY

J: TRBJ2-7
V: TRBV20-1
CDR3: SATALSSYEQY

J: TRBJ2-5
V: TRBV12-3/TRBV12-4
CDR3: ASSHGETQY

J: TRBJ2-7
V: TRBV11-2
CDR3: ASSFTSSYEQY

J: TRBJ1-1
V: TRBV5-5
CDR3: ASSSTIDTEAF

J: TRBJ2-3
V: TRBV30
CDR3: AWAADTDTQY

J: TRBJ1-5
V: TRBV19
CDR3: ASSSQPLGNQPQH

J: TRBJ2-3
V: TRBV20-1
CDR3: SASPSGLAVSDTQY

J: TRBJ1-3
V: TRBV7-9
CDR3: ASSRQGGSGNTIY

J: TRBJ1-1
V: TRBV5-1
CDR3: ASSRLDGDTEAF

J: TRBJ1-6
V: TRBV6-5
CDR3: ASRSDRFNSPLH

J: TRBJ2-2
V: TRBV10-3
CDR3: AIRGQTDTGELF

J: TRBJ2-3
V: TRBV12-3/TRBV12-4
CDR3: ASSLRPDTQY

J: TRBJ2-5
V: TRBV24-1
CDR3: ATSPGGQETQY

J: TRBJ1-6
V: TRBV30
CDR3: AWKPETGGTSPLH

J: TRBJ2-5
V: TRBV7-2
CDR3: ASNLGVIQETQY